This is a list of T cell receptor beta chains from one sample in a study of T cells in Graves' hyperthyroidism and ophthalmopathy. TCRdb redid the calling of the multiplex PCR reads with MiXCR, one entry per CDR3 protein. The sample contains 300,000 to 350,000 distinct CDR3 sequences, 20% to 25% of which appear only once. Sequencing input: blood. The receptors shown here come from a woman in her fifties or sixties with Graves' hyperthyroidism. CDR3s include the opening cysteine and the closing phenylalanine or tryptophan. The D gene is left open where the match is weak. For some rows the clone size is stated as once, few or many, or as a class when expanded; others skip it.

.	TRBV5-1	many	TRBJ2-7	CASSLYGGNYEQYF	TGCGCCAGCAGCTTGTATGGCGGAAACTACGAGCAGTACTTC
.	TRBV7-9	many	TRBJ2-3	CASSLGWSPSTDTQYF	TGTGCCAGCAGCTTAGGTTGGAGCCCTAGCACAGATACGCAGTATTTT
.	TRBV7-3	few	TRBJ2-7	CASSWGPSYEQYF	TGTGCCAGCAGCTGGGGCCCCTCCTACGAGCAGTACTTC
.	TRBV6-1	few	TRBJ2-1	CASSRDRPSYNEQFF	TGTGCCAGCAGCCGTGACAGGCCCTCCTACAATGAGCAGTTCTTC
.	TRBV7-7	.	TRBJ2-5	CASSLTTIPGLLKQETQYF	TGTGCCAGCAGCTTAACGACTATACCGGGACTCTTGAAACAGGAGACCCAGTACTTC
.	TRBV28	many	TRBJ1-1	CASSLDWNTEAFF	TGTGCCAGCAGTCTGGACTGGAACACTGAAGCTTTCTTT
.	TRBV20-1	many	TRBJ1-1	CSASRGLGNTEAFF	TGCAGTGCTTCCCGGGGGCTAGGGAACACTGAAGCTTTCTTT
TRBD1	TRBV7-2	many	TRBJ2-7	CASSASGQVSYEQYF	TGTGCCAGCAGCGCTTCGGGACAGGTCTCCTACGAGCAGTACTTC
TRBD2	TRBV14	few	TRBJ2-2	CASSQGLANTGELFF	TGTGCCAGCAGCCAAGGACTAGCTAACACCGGGGAGCTGTTTTTT
TRBD2	TRBV5-1	few	TRBJ2-1	CASSLGTSDNEQFF	TGCGCCAGCAGCCTAGGGACTAGCGACAATGAGCAGTTCTTC
.	TRBV10-1	.	TRBJ1-1	CASSELDLPNTEAFF	TGCGCCAGCAGTGAGTTGGACCTCCCGAACACTGAAGCTTTCTTT
TRBD2	TRBV28	many	TRBJ2-1	CASSFRREVRNEQFF	TGTGCCAGCAGTTTCAGGCGGGAGGTGAGGAATGAGCAGTTCTTC